This T cell receptor beta chain was identified in a study of cytomegalovirus exposure and HLA in healthy donors. Study-wide findings and caveats: Researchers reportedly found TCR beta sequences accurately predicted most subjects' HLA-A and HLA-B alleles. Earlier results showed most TCR beta V segments being productive about 90% or about 30% of the time.

Amplification used 60 Vbeta primers and 13 Jbeta primers. Clones were read by immunoSEQ multiplex PCR, and TCRdb kept only the in-frame ones, dropping some. The repertoire consists of around 100,000 clones, with approximately 70% occurring once and the leading ten covering 3% to 4.5%. CDR1 and CDR2 (germline): MNHEY, SVGAGI. This CDR3 is built from 14 residues. Trimming stripped 5 bases from V and 10 bases from J, with 20 bases between. In this sample, this clone turned up once. What it recognizes is unknown. The clonotype comes from a man aged 25-45 years in good health and CMV-seropositive. The rearrangement links TRBV6-5 to TRBJ1-2, with D possibly being TRBD1 (5 bases). The sequenced material came from PBMCs. CDR3 sequence: CASSELGEGWDYTF. DNA of the CDR3: TGTGCCAGCAGTGAATTAGGGGAGGGGTGGGACTACACCTTC.